What follows are 21 T cell receptor beta chains derived from one specimen sequenced in a study of T cells in Graves' hyperthyroidism and ophthalmopathy. Amplification of TCR beta CDR3 regions was performed using RNA transcripts as template. TCR CDR3 regions were first amplified by RT-PCR with HTBI primers. TCRdb passed the multiplex PCR reads through MiXCR, listing each CDR3 protein once. The table includes roughly 380,000 distinct CDR3 sequences, about a sixth detected once. Sequences were obtained from blood. These receptors originate from a woman in her thirties or forties with Graves' ophthalmopathy.

This clonotype was seen many times. The chain recombines TRBV19 with TRBJ2-7; TRBD1 matches at 9 bases. Per the germline V gene, CDR1 is LNHDA and CDR2 is SQIVND (reference sequence). The CDR3 length is 15 residues. Trimming took 5 bases from V and 3 from J; bases not matched to a gene: 8. CDR3 nucleotides: TGTGCCAGTAGTCCCGGAGGGACAGGGAGCTACGAGCAGTACTTC. It specifies CASSPGGTGSYEQYF. The full variable domain, its missing parts supplied by reference TRBV19 and TRBJ2-7, is DGGITQSPKYLFRKEGQNVTLSCEQNLNHDAMYWYRQDPGQGLRLIYYSQIVNDFQKGDIAEGYSVSREKKESFPLTVTSAQKNPTAFYLCASSPGGTGSYEQYFGPGTRLTVT.

In its sample, this clonotype was seen once. V usage is TRBV12-3 or TRBV12-4 and J usage is TRBJ1-5; no firm D call. There are 14 residues in the CDR3. The V gene lost 5 bases and the J gene lost 7 bases, with 15 bases spanning the gap. The CDR3 DNA reads TGTGCCAGCAGTCCGAGCAATTTTCAGCAGCCCCAGCATTTT. It specifies CASSPSNFQQPQHF.

This clonotype has at least ten counts. The chain employs TRBV20-1 and TRBJ2-2; either TRBD1 or TRBD2 may supply D (5 bases each). The V end lost 2 bases, the J end lost 6 bases, and 16 bases lay between the germline ends. The CDR3 runs 15 residues. The germline V gene encodes CDR1 DFQATT and CDR2 SNEGSKA (reference sequence). In DNA, the CDR3 is TGCAGTGCTAGACCATGGGGGAGTTTGTCCGGGGAGCTGTTTTTT. Amino acid sequence: CSARPWGSLSGELFF.

This clonotype was observed many times. The rearrangement uses TRBV4-1 and TRBJ1-5; 7 bases match TRBD1. The CDR3 runs to 15 residues. V lost 3 bases, J lost 5 bases, and 7 bases stayed unmatched. Germline V gene data show CDR1 as MGHRA and CDR2 as YSYEKL. The CDR3 here is CASSHLTGPDQPQHF. CDR3 nucleotide sequence: TGCGCCAGCAGCCACCTGACAGGGCCGGATCAGCCCCAGCATTTT.

The sample holds many counts of this clonotype. This chain links TRBV6-2 or TRBV6-3 with TRBJ2-2; 12 bases line up with TRBD2. The V gene end was trimmed by 6 bases and the J gene end by 6 bases; junction bases not matched to a gene: 11. This CDR3 is 17 amino acids long. CDR1 is MNHEY and CDR2 is SVGEGT in the germline V gene. CDR3 sequence (DNA): TGTGCCAGCAGCCGCGCGGGGCTAGCGGGGGGGCCCGGGGAGCTGTTTTTT. Translation: CASSRAGLAGGPGELFF.

This clonotype appeared many times. The chain combines TRBV10-2 with TRBJ2-5, with 12 bases that match TRBD2. Germline CDR1 WSHSY, CDR2 SAAADI. J lost 3 bases, V lost 0 bases, and 11 bases had no gene match. This CDR3 is 19 amino acids long. The CDR3 sequence: CASSESASGRAWLEETQYF. The CDR3, as DNA: TGCGCCAGCAGTGAGTCTGCTAGCGGGAGGGCCTGGTTGGAAGAGACCCAGTACTTC.

In its sample, this clonotype was seen many times. This chain uses TRBV6-1 with TRBJ1-2; 7 bases fit TRBD1. Germline V gives CDR1 MNHNS, CDR2 SASEGT. The length of the CDR3 is 14 residues. Germline trimming cut 7 bases from V and 4 bases from J; bases unmatched to any gene: 9. In DNA, the CDR3 is TGTGCCAGCACCAGGGGGAAGAACGGCTATGGCTACACCTTC. Its protein is CASTRGKNGYGYTF.

This chain uses TRBV6-2 or TRBV6-3 with TRBJ2-7, with 8 nucleotides matching TRBD1. Trimming took 6 bases from V and 6 from J; bases not matched to a gene: 10. The CDR3 consists of 14 residues. Germline CDR1 is MNHEY and CDR2 is SVGEGT. CDR3 amino acids: CASSRTGTLREQYF. DNA for the CDR3: TGTGCCAGCAGCCGGACAGGGACCCTTCGCGAGCAGTACTTC.

This clonotype has more than one count but fewer than ten. V is TRBV6-2 or TRBV6-3 and J is TRBJ1-2, with D hard to call. CDR1 is MNHEY, CDR2 SVGEGT, per germline. V was cut by 3 bases and J by 6 bases, with 14 bases left in between. There are 14 residues in the CDR3. DNA of the CDR3: TGTGCCAGCAGTTATGGGTGGACGTCGGATGGCTACACCTTC. Protein product: CASSYGWTSDGYTF.

This clonotype was counted ten times or more. This chain joins TRBV11-2 and TRBJ2-7; TRBD1 agrees at 7 bases. Germline CDR1 is SGHAT and CDR2 is FQNNGV. This CDR3 contains 14 residues. The V and J ends lost 5 bases and 6 bases, in that order; junction bases with no gene match: 10. The CDR3 reads CASSMRQGAREQYF. The CDR3 DNA reads as TGTGCCAGCAGCATGAGACAGGGAGCTCGCGAGCAGTACTTC.

This clonotype was counted ten times or more. The rearrangement links TRBV28 to TRBJ2-7, with 8 bases matching TRBD1. The CDR3 totals 14 residues. The V gene's germline CDR1 is MDHEN and CDR2 SYDVKM. With 5 bases clipped from V and 5 bases from J, the junction kept 8 bases outside the gene matches. CDR3: CASSPRTGSHEQYF. CDR3 nucleotide sequence: TGTGCCAGCAGTCCGCGGACAGGGTCCCACGAGCAGTACTTC.

This clonotype was counted ten times or more. The chain has TRBV11-1 and TRBJ2-7; tentatively, D is TRBD2 (6 bases). The germline CDR1 and CDR2 sequences are SGHAT and FQDESV (reference sequence). CDR3 length: 15 residues. V was shortened by 3 bases and J by 2 bases, with 14 bases between the two germline ends. The CDR3 nucleotides are TGTGCCAGCAGCTTCGGAGCGGGTGGAACCTACGAGCAGTACTTC. Translation gives CASSFGAGGTYEQYF.

In its sample, this clonotype was seen a few times. The genes are TRBV7-2 and TRBJ1-1, with 8 bases identical to TRBD1. Germline V CDR1 and CDR2: SGHTA, FQGNSA. The CDR3 has 14 amino acids. V lost 0 bases, J lost 8 bases, and 5 bases stayed unmatched. Written as DNA, the CDR3 is TGTGCCAGCAGCTTAGCGTCAGGGGGCTACGAAGCTTTCTTT. It codes for CASSLASGGYEAFF.

This clonotype was observed many times. The rearrangement links TRBV18 to TRBJ2-5; D is unclear. Germline assignment: CDR1 KGHSH and CDR2 LQKENI. Trimming removed 3 bases at V and 5 bases at J, with 16 bases between. This CDR3 has 15 residues. The CDR3: CASSPVYPSGETQYF. DNA of the CDR3: TGTGCCAGCTCACCGGTCTACCCCTCCGGGGAGACCCAGTACTTC.

This clonotype was found many times. The chain recombines TRBV20-1 with TRBJ2-5; TRBD1 is a possible D gene (5 bases). This CDR3 has 13 amino acids. CDR1 DFQATT and CDR2 SNEGSKA come from the germline V gene (reference sequence). V was clipped by 6 bases and J by 5 bases, with 16 bases between them. The CDR3, as DNA: TGCAGTGCGAACATCAGGGTCAGGGAGACCCAGTACTTC. This sequence encodes CSANIRVRETQYF.

Many counts were recorded for this clonotype. This CDR3 is CASTMGQEQNIQYF. CDR3 DNA sequence: TGTGCCAGCACCATGGGACAGGAGCAAAACATTCAGTACTTC. This chain links TRBV27 with TRBJ2-4; 8 bases fit TRBD1. The V gene's germline CDR1 is MNHEY and CDR2 SMNVEV (reference sequence). The junction had 7 bases not matched to a gene; V was cut back by 7 bases and J by 5 bases. This CDR3 has 14 amino acids.

The CDR3 DNA reads TGTGCCACCAGCAGAGGGGAAAACTACGAGCAGTACTTC. This gives the protein CATSRGENYEQYF. The V call is TRBV15, the J call TRBJ2-7; no definite D call. Germline V gene data show CDR1 as LNHNV and CDR2 as YYDKDF (reference sequence). V was pared by 1 base and J by 3 bases, with 7 bases between. The CDR3 has 13 residues.

In this sample, this clonotype turned up many times. The J gene is TRBJ2-1, the V gene TRBV12-3 or TRBV12-4; no definite D call. The CDR3 spans 13 residues. Trimming removed 3 bases at V and 7 bases at J, with 10 bases between. CDR3 DNA sequence: TGTGCCAGCAGTTTGATATCCGGGAATGAGCAGTTCTTC. Its protein is CASSLISGNEQFF.

This clonotype was seen at least ten times. V gene TRBV20-1 combines with J gene TRBJ1-1; TRBD1 agrees at 8 bases. This CDR3 region has 13 residues. The trim removed 8 bases at V and 5 bases at J, leaving 10 bases unmatched. From germline, CDR1 is DFQATT and CDR2 SNEGSKA (reference sequence). The DNA of the CDR3 is TGCAGTACGTACGGACAGGGAGGAACTGAAGCTTTCTTT. Amino acid sequence: CSTYGQGGTEAFF.

The chain joins TRBV18 to TRBJ2-2, with no clear D. The length of the CDR3 is 14 residues. The V gene's germline CDR1 is KGHSH and CDR2 LQKENI. The germline V and J ends were trimmed by 4 bases and 3 bases, with 9 bases remaining between them. The CDR3 DNA follows: TGTGCCAGCTCACAAAGTTCGGACACCGGGGAGCTGTTTTTT. Protein sequence: CASSQSSDTGELFF.

This clonotype occurred many times. V usage is TRBV19 and J usage is TRBJ1-5; possible D gene TRBD1, 5 bases. The CDR3 has 15 amino acids. The V gene lost 3 bases and the J gene lost 2 bases, with 11 bases spanning the gap. Germline V lookup: CDR1 LNHDA, CDR2 SQIVND (reference sequence). CDR3 sequence reads: CASSIQGGRNQPQHF. CDR3 nucleotide sequence: TGTGCCAGTAGTATCCAGGGTGGGCGCAATCAGCCCCAGCATTTT. Looking up the rest from reference TRBV19 and TRBJ1-5 gives the full variable domain: DGGITQSPKYLFRKEGQNVTLSCEQNLNHDAMYWYRQDPGQGLRLIYYSQIVNDFQKGDIAEGYSVSREKKESFPLTVTSAQKNPTAFYLCASSIQGGRNQPQHFGDGTRLSIL.